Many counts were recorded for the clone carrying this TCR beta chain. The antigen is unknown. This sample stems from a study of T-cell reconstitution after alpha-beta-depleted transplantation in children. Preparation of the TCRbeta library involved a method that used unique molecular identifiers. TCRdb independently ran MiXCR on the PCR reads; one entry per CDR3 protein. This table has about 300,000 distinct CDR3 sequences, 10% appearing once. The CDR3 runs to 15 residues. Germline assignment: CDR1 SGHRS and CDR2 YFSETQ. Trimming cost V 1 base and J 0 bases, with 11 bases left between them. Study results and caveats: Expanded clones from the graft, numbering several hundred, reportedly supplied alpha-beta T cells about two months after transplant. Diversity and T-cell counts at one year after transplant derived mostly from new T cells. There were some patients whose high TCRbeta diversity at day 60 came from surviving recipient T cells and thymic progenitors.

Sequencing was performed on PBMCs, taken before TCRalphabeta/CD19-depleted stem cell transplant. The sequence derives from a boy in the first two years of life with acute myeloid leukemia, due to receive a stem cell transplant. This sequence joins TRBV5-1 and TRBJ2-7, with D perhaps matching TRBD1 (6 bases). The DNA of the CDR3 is TGCGCCAGCAGCTTGTACAGGGCCACCTCCTACGAGCAGTACTTC. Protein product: CASSLYRATSYEQYF.